This TCR beta chain derives from a study of blood T cells in healthy people across ages. Primers used in a second PCR of about 7 to 12 cycles were a sample-barcoded 5' primer and a J-beta primer mix. In TCRdb, the 5' RACE reads were re-called with MiXCR into one record per CDR3 protein. The repertoire has some 1,800,000 distinct CDR3 sequences, about two fifths of them found once; the top ten carry about 23%. The CDR3 has 16 residues. Germline V lookup: CDR1 GTSNPN, CDR2 SVGIG (reference sequence). V was cut by 0 bases and J by 1 base, with 10 bases left in between. This clonotype was obtained from a human donor in good health. The sequenced sample consisted of blood. V gene TRBV30 combines with J gene TRBJ2-6, with D perhaps matching TRBD2 (6 bases). DNA for the CDR3: TGTGCCTGGAGTGTCCCAGGGAGGTCTGGGGCCAACGTCCTGACTTTC. It yields the protein CAWSVPGRSGANVLTF.